The 8 T cell receptor beta chains reported below all come from one sample, sequenced in a study of PD-L1 blockade in urothelial cancer. Specified time point: peripheral blood 6 weeks after treatment start. The table came from immunoSEQ multiplex PCR; TCRdb's copy has only in-frame clones and leaves some out. Of some 120,000 clones in the sample, about 89% are singletons; the top ten hold around 1.7%. Sequencing was performed on PBMCs, taken around atezolizumab (anti-PD-L1) treatment. The receptors derive from a man between 60 and 70 years old with urothelial cancer.

The V call is TRBV5-1, the J call TRBJ2-2; unclear D gene. V was clipped by 2 bases and J by 2 bases, with 10 bases between them. The CDR3 is made up of 15 amino acids. Germline V CDR1 and CDR2: SGHRS, YFSETQ. The CDR3 DNA reads TGCGCCAGCAGCTTTCTTACTCCTAACACCGGGGAGCTGTTTTTT. Protein product: CASSFLTPNTGELFF.

This chain connects TRBV7-6 to TRBJ2-3; a possible D gene is TRBD2 (6 bases). V lost 5 bases and J 3 bases, leaving 12 bases between the germline ends. Germline loops: CDR1 SGHVS, CDR2 FNYEAQ. This CDR3 contains 14 residues. CDR3 amino acids: CASSAIAETDTQYF. Here the CDR3 DNA reads TGTGCCAGCAGCGCGATAGCGGAAACAGATACGCAGTATTTT.

The chain is built from TRBV5-8 and TRBJ2-1; 13 bases are a match to TRBD2. The CDR3 sequence is 16 residues long. Germline V gives CDR1 SGHTS, CDR2 YDEGEE. Germline trimming cut 4 bases from V and 4 bases from J; bases unmatched to any gene: 5. The CDR3: CASSRWTSGRYNEQFF. The CDR3 DNA reads as TGTGCCAGCAGCCGGTGGACTAGCGGGAGATACAATGAGCAGTTCTTC.

This rearrangement joins TRBV19 to TRBJ1-5; D gene ambiguous. V shed 6 bases and J shed 3 bases, with 9 bases lying between them. The germline gives CDR1 LNHDA, CDR2 SQIVND (reference sequence). The CDR3 runs 13 residues. CDR3 bases: TGTGCCAGTAGGAGGGCAATCAATCAGCCCCAGCATTTT. Amino acid sequence: CASRRAINQPQHF.

This clone was recorded once. The genes are TRBV7-7 and TRBJ2-7; tentative D call: TRBD1 (5 bases). CDR1 SSHAT and CDR2 FNYEAQ come from the germline V gene (reference sequence). The CDR3 covers 13 residues. Trimming stripped 1 base from V and 7 bases from J, with 11 bases between. The DNA for the CDR3 is TGTGCCAGCAGCTTAGGGGCAGGGTATGAGCAGTACTTC. Protein sequence: CASSLGAGYEQYF.

The V and J genes are TRBV28 and TRBJ1-2, with D perhaps TRBD1 (5 bases). Germline assignment: CDR1 MDHEN and CDR2 SYDVKM. The CDR3 runs 16 residues. Trimming shortened V by 2 bases and J by 6 bases, and 19 bases separated the two germline ends. CDR3 nucleotide sequence: TGTGCCAGCAGTTTACCCGGTGGGGGGAACGGTAATGGCTACACCTTC. Encoded protein: CASSLPGGGNGNGYTF.

The chain joins TRBV5-1 to TRBJ1-1; unclear D gene. Trimming cost V 7 bases and J 6 bases, with 13 bases left between them. The CDR3 length is 12 residues. The germline CDR1 and CDR2 sequences are SGHRS and YFSETQ. This CDR3 reads CASAFTGAEAFF. The CDR3 coding sequence is TGCGCCAGCGCATTTACCGGGGCTGAAGCTTTCTTT.

The V gene is TRBV7-2, the J gene TRBJ1-5; D remains unclear. Trimming took off 0 bases at V and 6 bases at J, with 12 bases between the two ends. The germline gives CDR1 SGHTA, CDR2 FQGNSA. The CDR3 is 15 amino acids. CDR3 DNA sequence: TGTGCCAGCAGCTTAGCTCCGGGTGGGAGTCAGCCCCAGCATTTT. It yields the protein CASSLAPGGSQPQHF.